This T cell receptor beta chain is from a study of shared clonotypes between healthy human individuals. This clone was seen just once. Original data processing: Filtering differed since immunoSEQ provided only junctions, with no quality scores. Profiled with immunoSEQ multiplex PCR; TCRdb holds only in-frame clones, not every one. D and trimming were read from the DNA, whereas the V and J calls and clone size are those reported in that table. This table has some 2.1 million clones, 90% to 95% appearing once. The study drew all its donors from Caucasian adults living in Nashville, Tennessee. The CD4+ fraction was divided into a CD45RA+ naive subset and a CD45RA-negative memory subset. Germline values: CDR1 MDHEN, CDR2 SYDVKM. V was clipped by 6 bases and J by 3 bases; unmatched bases: 7. CDR3 size: 14 residues.

The TCR sequence derives from a man younger than 35 in good health. Specimen: naive CD4+ T cells sorted from blood. Documented subset: CD45RA+ positively selected. The chain recombines TRBV28 with TRBJ1-1; 7 nucleotides line up with TRBD1. The CDR3 DNA reads as TGTGCCAGCAGCCCTGGGACAGTAGACACTGAAGCTTTCTTT. Protein: CASSPGTVDTEAFF.